The 23 T cell receptor beta chains given below trace back to one sample, sequenced in a study of blood T cell repertoires in COVID-19. Method: immunoSEQ multiplex PCR; TCRdb's copy keeps in-frame clones and lacks some. The sample shows 100,000 or so clones, approximately 90% of them seen only once. Source material: peripheral blood. The receptors derive from a man aged 55 to 70 with acute or convalescent COVID-19.

The chain recombines TRBV27 with TRBJ1-2, with D perhaps TRBD1 (6 bases). V was cut by 3 bases and J by 5 bases, with 7 bases left in between. The CDR3 contains 12 residues. Germline assignment: CDR1 MNHEY and CDR2 SMNVEV (reference sequence). The CDR3 coding sequence is TGTGCCAGCAGTTTCACAGGGTATGGCTACACCTTC. Encoded protein: CASSFTGYGYTF.

In the case of this clone: The same CDR3 is also encoded by other DNA sequences in this sample. The genes are TRBV27 and TRBJ2-3; 16 nucleotides agree with TRBD2. The germline V gene encodes CDR1 MNHEY and CDR2 SMNVEV (reference sequence). V dropped 4 bases and J dropped 7; count of bases not matched to a gene: 5. The CDR3 loop spans 16 amino acids. CDR3 bases: TGTGCCAGCAGTTCGGGGACTAGCGGGAGGGGGTATACGCAGTATTTT. Its translation: CASSSGTSGRGYTQYF.

V usage is TRBV12-5 and J usage is TRBJ1-2, with 9 bases identical to TRBD1. With 2 bases clipped from V and 7 bases from J, the junction kept 5 bases outside the gene matches. The CDR3 is 14 residues long. Per the germline V gene, CDR1 is LGHNT and CDR2 is FRNRAP. CDR3: CASGLSTGGRGYTF. CDR3 DNA: TGTGCTAGTGGTTTGTCGACAGGGGGACGTGGCTACACCTTC.

The chain links TRBV4-1 to TRBJ2-3; TRBD1 aligns across 9 bases. Germline CDR1 is MGHRA and CDR2 is YSYEKL. Trimming at V came to 1 base and at J to 9 bases, leaving 14 bases not matched to a gene. The CDR3 length is 17 residues. The CDR3: CASSQAQDRGRRYTQYF. As DNA, the CDR3 is TGCGCCAGCAGCCAAGCACAGGACAGGGGACGTAGGTACACGCAGTATTTT.

V usage is TRBV2 and J usage is TRBJ1-1; D unclear. Germline V gives CDR1 SNHLY, CDR2 FYNNEI. V was cut by 2 bases and J by 6 bases, with 7 bases left in between. There are 12 residues in the CDR3. The CDR3 DNA reads TGTGCCAGCAGTGAACCCGGGGCTGAAGCTTTCTTT. Translation gives CASSEPGAEAFF.

The chain has TRBV9 and TRBJ2-7; the D gene is possibly TRBD1 (6 bases). V was trimmed by 3 bases and J by 0 bases, leaving 13 bases between them. The length of the CDR3 is 15 residues. CDR1 is SGDLS, CDR2 YYNGEE, per germline. The CDR3 DNA reads as TGTGCCAGCAGCGAAGGGGGACAATTCTCCTACGAGCAGTACTTC. It yields the protein CASSEGGQFSYEQYF.

The chain is built from TRBV28 and TRBJ2-7; D is uncertain. V lost 3 bases, J lost 0 bases, and 9 bases lay in between. Germline loops: CDR1 MDHEN, CDR2 SYDVKM. The CDR3 has 14 residues. The CDR3 reads CASSFQRSSYEQYF. CDR3 sequence (DNA): TGTGCCAGCAGTTTCCAACGGAGCTCCTACGAGCAGTACTTC.

This rearrangement joins TRBV30 to TRBJ2-4; TRBD1 aligns across 7 bases. The CDR3 is 16 residues long. V gave up 5 bases and J gave up 0 bases; unmatched junction bases: 10. Germline V gives CDR1 GTSNPN, CDR2 SVGIG (reference sequence). CDR3 residues: CAWAGTAILAKNIQYF. CDR3 nucleotide sequence: TGTGCCTGGGCTGGGACAGCGATTTTAGCCAAAAACATTCAGTACTTC.

The chain uses TRBV9 and TRBJ2-3; 7 positions match TRBD1. Germline CDR1 and CDR2: SGDLS and YYNGEE. This CDR3 spans 17 amino acids. The ends lost 5 bases at V and 4 bases at J; junction bases unmatched: 16. In nucleotides, the CDR3 is TGTGCCAGCAGTAAACTCCAACAGGGGATTGGCCCAGATACGCAGTATTTT. Translated, it gives CASSKLQQGIGPDTQYF.

This chain connects TRBV5-5 to TRBJ2-2, with D unresolved. The germline gives CDR1 SGHKS, CDR2 YYEKEE (reference sequence). V was pared by 4 bases and J by 2 bases, with 15 bases between. This CDR3 region has 16 residues. CDR3 in amino acids: CASSPVASENTGELFF. In DNA, the CDR3 is TGTGCCAGCAGCCCCGTGGCCTCCGAAAACACCGGGGAGCTGTTTTTT. Using reference TRBV5-5 and TRBJ2-2 for the parts outside the CDR3, the full variable domain is DAGVTQSPTHLIKTRGQQVTLRCSPISGHKSVSWYQQVLGQGPQFIFQYYEKEERGRGNFPDRFSARQFPNYSSELNVNALLLGDSALYLCASSPVASENTGELFFGEGSRLTVL.

V gene TRBV25-1 combines with J gene TRBJ1-5, with a tentative D call TRBD1 (6 bases). CDR3 length: 14 amino acids. With 4 bases removed from V and 6 bases from J, the gap between germline ends came to 13 bases. The germline V gene has CDR1 MGHDK and CDR2 SYGVNS. The CDR3 spells CASSGGTYAQPQHF. The CDR3 DNA reads as TGTGCCAGCAGTGGAGGGACATACGCTCAGCCCCAGCATTTT.

CDR3 DNA sequence: TGTGCCAGCAGCTCCGAGACAGGGGGTTCACCCCTCCACTTT. Amino acids: CASSSETGGSPLHF. The rearrangement joins TRBV7-9 to TRBJ1-6, with 9 bases lining up with TRBD1. Germline CDR1 SEHNR, CDR2 FQNEAQ (reference sequence). This CDR3 has 14 amino acids. J gave up 9 bases and V 4 bases, and 4 bases lay outside the gene matches.

This chain joins TRBV15 and TRBJ2-1; D unclear. The CDR3 is 14 amino acids. V was shortened by 3 bases and J by 4 bases, with 10 bases between the two germline ends. CDR1 and CDR2 (germline): LNHNV, YYDKDF (reference sequence). The CDR3 spells CATSSRQEYNEQFF. The CDR3 coding sequence is TGTGCCACCAGCAGTCGACAAGAGTACAATGAGCAGTTCTTC. Using reference TRBV15 and TRBJ2-1 for the parts outside the CDR3, the full variable domain is DAMVIQNPRYQVTQFGKPVTLSCSQTLNHNVMYWYQQKSSQAPKLLFHYYDKDFNNEADTPDNFQSRRPNTSFCFLDIRSPGLGDTAMYLCATSSRQEYNEQFFGPGTRLTVL.

The chain joins TRBV29-1 to TRBJ1-4; D uncertain. V was shortened by 7 bases and J by 7 bases, with 16 bases between the two germline ends. Looked up from germline, CDR1 is SQVTM and CDR2 is ANQGSEA. CDR3 length: 13 amino acids. In DNA form, the CDR3 reads TGCAGCGCTGGTGAGGGATTTAGTGAAAAACTGTTTTTT. Its translation is CSAGEGFSEKLFF.

The chain couples TRBV19 to TRBJ2-2; the match to TRBD1 covers 9 bases. There are 16 residues in the CDR3. Germline CDR1 is LNHDA and CDR2 is SQIVND (reference sequence). V trimming: 7 bases; J trimming: 7 bases; junction bases outside the gene matches: 13. The CDR3 is CASTLVPGQGIGELFF. The CDR3 DNA reads as TGTGCCAGTACTTTGGTCCCGGGACAGGGTATCGGGGAGCTGTTTTTT. Drawing the rest from reference TRBV19 and TRBJ2-2, the complete variable domain is DGGITQSPKYLFRKEGQNVTLSCEQNLNHDAMYWYRQDPGQGLRLIYYSQIVNDFQKGDIAEGYSVSREKKESFPLTVTSAQKNPTAFYLCASTLVPGQGIGELFFGEGSRLTVL.

The CDR3: CSVEGGRDSNTEAFF. In DNA, the CDR3 is TGCAGCGTTGAAGGTGGACGGGACAGTAACACTGAAGCTTTCTTT. This chain links TRBV29-1 with TRBJ1-1; 7 bases agree with TRBD1. V dropped 1 base and J dropped 2; count of bases not matched to a gene: 7. Germline V gene lookup returns CDR1 SQVTM and CDR2 ANQGSEA. The CDR3 runs to 15 residues.

The chain couples TRBV2 to TRBJ2-7; no clear D gene. V was trimmed by 2 bases and J by 4 bases, leaving 6 bases between them. Germline-derived CDR1 and CDR2 are SNHLY and FYNNEI. The CDR3 runs to 12 residues. The CDR3 coding sequence is TGTGCCAGCAGTGAACGTCCGTACGAGCAGTACGTC. Translating gives CASSERPYEQYV.

The chain joins TRBV5-1 to TRBJ2-2; TRBD2 matches at 8 bases. The CDR3 covers 17 residues. Germline CDR1 and CDR2: SGHRS and YFSETQ. V shed 4 bases and J 0 bases; nucleotides not matched to a gene: 8. CDR3 coding DNA: TGCGCCAGCAGCCCCTCGGGGGGGACGGCGAACACCGGGGAGCTGTTTTTT. Its translation: CASSPSGGTANTGELFF. The complete variable domain, with remaining parts taken from reference TRBV5-1 and TRBJ2-2, reads KAGVTQTPRYLIKTRGQQVTLSCSPISGHRSVSWYQQTPGQGLQFLFEYFSETQRNKGNFPGRFSGRQFSNSRSEMNVSTLELGDSALYLCASSPSGGTANTGELFFGEGSRLTVL.

This chain links TRBV11-3 with TRBJ2-7, with D perhaps matching TRBD1 (7 bases). The V end lost 1 base, the J end lost 4 bases, and 14 bases lay between the germline ends. Germline V lookup: CDR1 SGHNT, CDR2 YENEEA. This CDR3 comprises 15 residues. CDR3 residues: CASSLGTGEAYEQYV. CDR3 sequence (DNA): TGTGCCAGCAGCTTAGGCACAGGGGAGGCGTACGAGCAGTACGTC.

V is TRBV2 and J is TRBJ1-5; tentatively, D is TRBD1 (5 bases). This CDR3 spans 14 amino acids. V dropped 2 bases and J dropped 6 bases, with 11 bases sitting between them. The germline CDR1 and CDR2 sequences are SNHLY and FYNNEI. CDR3 region: CASSESRGGQPQHF. The DNA for the CDR3 is TGTGCCAGCAGTGAATCAAGGGGAGGTCAGCCCCAGCATTTT. Using reference TRBV2 and TRBJ1-5 for the parts outside the CDR3, the full variable domain is EPEVTQTPSHQVTQMGQEVILRCVPISNHLYFYWYRQILGQKVEFLVSFYNNEISEKSEIFDDQFSVERPDGSNFTLKIRSTKLEDSAMYFCASSESRGGQPQHFGDGTRLSIL.

V and J are TRBV18 and TRBJ2-2; 9 bases align to TRBD1. V trimming: 6 bases; J trimming: 1 base; junction bases outside the gene matches: 0. This CDR3 region has 14 residues. Germline V gives CDR1 KGHSH, CDR2 LQKENI. CDR3 amino acids: CASSGQGNTGELFF. For the CDR3, the DNA is TGTGCCAGCTCGGGACAGGGGAACACCGGGGAGCTGTTTTTT.

The chain links TRBV7-2 to TRBJ1-5; D is ambiguous. CDR3 size: 13 residues. The germline CDR1 and CDR2 sequences are SGHTA and FQGNSA. V lost 3 bases and J 4 bases, leaving 7 bases between the germline ends. The CDR3 sequence is CASSFTRNQPQHF. The CDR3, as DNA: TGTGCCAGCAGCTTCACTCGGAATCAGCCCCAGCATTTT.

V usage is TRBV19 and J usage is TRBJ1-5; 9 bases fit TRBD1. Germline CDR1 LNHDA, CDR2 SQIVND (reference sequence). The CDR3 extends over 19 amino acids. Trimming removed 3 bases from V and 0 bases from J; junction bases left unmatched: 12. CDR3 region: CASSIGRDRAALSNQPQHF. The DNA for the CDR3 is TGTGCCAGTAGTATTGGGCGGGACAGGGCCGCCCTTAGCAATCAGCCCCAGCATTTT.